The 6 T cell receptor beta chains below were found in one sample sequenced in a study of CD8 T cells in Susac syndrome. Roughly 0.45 to 1 ug RNA was reverse transcribed with random hexamers. A single record per CDR3 protein comes from TCRdb applying MiXCR to the immunoSEQ multiplex PCR reads. The sample yields approximately 280,000 distinct CDR3 sequences, 70% to 90% seen once. The sample comprised CD8+ T cells from PBMCs. Every receptor here comes from a human donor with multiple sclerosis.

This chain joins TRBV6-1 and TRBJ2-1; D is possibly TRBD2 (5 bases). Trimming took 3 bases from V and 10 from J, leaving 10 bases between them. Per germline, CDR1 MNHNS and CDR2 SASEGT. This CDR3 comprises 12 residues. The CDR3 region has the DNA TGTGCCAGCAGTGAGATCGGGAACGAGCAGTTCTTC. Protein product: CASSEIGNEQFF.

This chain uses TRBV7-9 with TRBJ2-3; perhaps TRBD2 as D (6 bases). The V and J ends lost 3 bases and 1 base respectively, with 14 bases between them. The CDR3 sequence is 16 residues long. In germline, CDR1 is SEHNR, CDR2 FQNEAQ (reference sequence). In DNA form, the CDR3 reads TGTGCCAGCAGCTTTCGTTCCGGGACTCGCACAGATACGCAGTATTTT. It translates to CASSFRSGTRTDTQYF.

The rearrangement links TRBV6-1 to TRBJ2-3; D is possibly TRBD1 (5 bases). This CDR3 is built from 14 residues. Looked up from germline, CDR1 is MNHNS and CDR2 is SASEGT. The ends were cut back, 6 bases at V and 2 bases at J, with 12 bases in the middle. The CDR3 coding sequence is TGTGCCAGCAGAAAAGGGGCTTTCACAGATACGCAGTATTTT. This sequence encodes CASRKGAFTDTQYF.

The genes are TRBV6-4 and TRBJ1-1; the D is unclear. Germline V gene sequence: CDR1 MRHNA, CDR2 SNTAGT. The ends were cut back, 0 bases at V and 4 bases at J, with 9 bases in the middle. The CDR3 totals 14 residues. DNA for the CDR3: TGTGCCAGCAGTGACTCTGTGTGGGGCACTGAAGCTTTCTTT. Translation: CASSDSVWGTEAFF.

The chain has TRBV27 and TRBJ2-7; D not resolved. V lost 2 bases and J 7 bases, leaving 12 bases between the germline ends. Germline lookup yields CDR1 MNHEY and CDR2 SMNVEV (reference sequence). CDR3 length equals 13 residues. The CDR3 region has the DNA TGTGCCAGCAGTTTAAGAAAAGTTGGGGAGCAGTACTTC. Its protein product is CASSLRKVGEQYF.

The CDR3 nucleotides read TGCAGTGCTAGAGATAAGGAGTGGGCCTACCCGGCTGAGCAGTACTTC. It is translated as CSARDKEWAYPAEQYF. V is TRBV20-1 and J is TRBJ2-7; D unresolved. This CDR3 comprises 16 residues. Trimming stripped 0 bases from V and 7 bases from J, with 22 bases between. Germline values: CDR1 DFQATT, CDR2 SNEGSKA (reference sequence).